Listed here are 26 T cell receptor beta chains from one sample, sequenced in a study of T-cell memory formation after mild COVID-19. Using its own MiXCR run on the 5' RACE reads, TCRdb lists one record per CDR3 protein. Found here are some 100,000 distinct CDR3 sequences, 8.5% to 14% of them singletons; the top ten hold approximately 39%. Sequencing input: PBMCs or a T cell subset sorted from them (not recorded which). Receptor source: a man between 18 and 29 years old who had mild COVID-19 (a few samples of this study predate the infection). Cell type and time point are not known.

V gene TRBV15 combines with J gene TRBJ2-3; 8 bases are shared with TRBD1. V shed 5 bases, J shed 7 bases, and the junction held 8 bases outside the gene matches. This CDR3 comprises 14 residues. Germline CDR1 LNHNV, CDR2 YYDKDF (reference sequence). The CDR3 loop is CATSPGQAENTQYF. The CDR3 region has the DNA TGTGCCACCAGCCCGGGACAGGCCGAAAATACGCAGTATTTT.

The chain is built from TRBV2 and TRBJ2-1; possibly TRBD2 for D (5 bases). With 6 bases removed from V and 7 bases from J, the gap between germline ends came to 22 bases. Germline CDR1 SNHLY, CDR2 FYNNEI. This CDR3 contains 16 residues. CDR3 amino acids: CASRPPAGLAPNEQFF. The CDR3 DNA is TGTGCCAGCAGACCCCCGGCCGGACTCGCCCCTAATGAGCAGTTCTTC.

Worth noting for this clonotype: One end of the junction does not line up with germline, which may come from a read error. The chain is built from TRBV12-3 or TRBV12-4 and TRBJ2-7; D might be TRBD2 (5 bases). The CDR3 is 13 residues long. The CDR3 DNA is TGTGCCAGCAGCAGAACGTTGGACTGGCACTCAGACTTC. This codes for CASSRTLDWHSDF.

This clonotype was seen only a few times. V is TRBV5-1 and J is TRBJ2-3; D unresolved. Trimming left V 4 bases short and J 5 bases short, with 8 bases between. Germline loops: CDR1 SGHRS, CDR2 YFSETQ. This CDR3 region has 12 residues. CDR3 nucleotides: TGCGCCAGCAGCCCAACAAGAGATACGCAGTATTTT. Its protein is CASSPTRDTQYF.

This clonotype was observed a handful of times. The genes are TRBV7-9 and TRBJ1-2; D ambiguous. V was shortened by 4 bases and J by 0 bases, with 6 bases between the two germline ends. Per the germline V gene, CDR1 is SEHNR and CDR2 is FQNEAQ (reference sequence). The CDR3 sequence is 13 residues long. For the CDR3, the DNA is TGTGCCAGCAGCTACGGGACTAACTATGGCTACACCTTC. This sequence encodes CASSYGTNYGYTF.

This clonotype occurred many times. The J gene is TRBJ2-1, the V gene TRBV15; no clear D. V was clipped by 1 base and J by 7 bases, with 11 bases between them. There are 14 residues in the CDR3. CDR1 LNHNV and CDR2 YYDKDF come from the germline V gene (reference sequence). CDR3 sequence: CATSRAPGRNEQFF. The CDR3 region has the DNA TGTGCCACCAGCAGAGCGCCTGGGCGGAATGAGCAGTTCTTC.

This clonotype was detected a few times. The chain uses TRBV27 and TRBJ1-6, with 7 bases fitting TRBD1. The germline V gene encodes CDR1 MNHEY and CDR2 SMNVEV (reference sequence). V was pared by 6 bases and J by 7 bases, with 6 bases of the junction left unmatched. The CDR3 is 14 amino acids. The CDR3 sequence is CASSRTGENSPLHF. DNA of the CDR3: TGTGCCAGCAGCCGAACAGGGGAAAATTCACCCCTCCACTTT.

The CDR3 DNA follows: TGTGCCAGCAGCCCGGGGGAGTATAGCAATCAGCCCCAGCATTTT. Translating it yields CASSPGEYSNQPQHF. The chain couples TRBV3-1 to TRBJ1-5, with D possibly matching TRBD1 (5 bases). The V end was cut by 4 bases, the J end by 0 bases, with 10 bases between. Germline CDR1 reads LGHDT; CDR2 reads YNNKEL (reference sequence). The CDR3 spans 15 residues.

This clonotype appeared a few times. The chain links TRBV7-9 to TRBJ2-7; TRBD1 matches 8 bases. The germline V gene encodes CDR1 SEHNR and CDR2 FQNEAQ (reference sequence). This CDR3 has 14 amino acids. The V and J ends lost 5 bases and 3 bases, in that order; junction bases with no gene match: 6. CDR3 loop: CASSPPGQGYEQYV. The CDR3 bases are TGTGCCAGCAGCCCGCCCGGACAGGGCTACGAGCAGTACGTC.

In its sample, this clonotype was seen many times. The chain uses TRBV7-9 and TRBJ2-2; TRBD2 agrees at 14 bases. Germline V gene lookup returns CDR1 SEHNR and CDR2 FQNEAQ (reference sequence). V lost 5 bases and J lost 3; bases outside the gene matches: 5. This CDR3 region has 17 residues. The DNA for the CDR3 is TGTGCCAGCAGCCGCGGACTAGCGGGGGGCTACACCGGGGAGCTGTTTTTT. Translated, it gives CASSRGLAGGYTGELFF.

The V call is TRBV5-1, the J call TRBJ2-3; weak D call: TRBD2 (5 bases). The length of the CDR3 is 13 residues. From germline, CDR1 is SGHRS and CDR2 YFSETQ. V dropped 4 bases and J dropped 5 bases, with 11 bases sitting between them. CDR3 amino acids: CASSPLGRDTQYF. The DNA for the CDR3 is TGCGCCAGCAGCCCGCTGGGGAGAGATACGCAGTATTTT.

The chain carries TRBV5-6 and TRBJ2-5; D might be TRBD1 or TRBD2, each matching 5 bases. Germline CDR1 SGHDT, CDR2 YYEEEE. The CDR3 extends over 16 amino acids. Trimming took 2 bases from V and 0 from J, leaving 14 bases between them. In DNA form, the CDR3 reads TGTGCCAGCAGCTTTAATGGGGGAATGTACCAAGAGACCCAGTACTTC. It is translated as CASSFNGGMYQETQYF.

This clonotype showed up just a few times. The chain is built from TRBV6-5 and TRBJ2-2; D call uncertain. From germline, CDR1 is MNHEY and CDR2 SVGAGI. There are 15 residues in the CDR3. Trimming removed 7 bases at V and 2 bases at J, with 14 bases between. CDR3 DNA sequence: TGTGCCAGCAAACCGGGTAACGGCAACACCGGGGAGCTGTTTTTT. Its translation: CASKPGNGNTGELFF.

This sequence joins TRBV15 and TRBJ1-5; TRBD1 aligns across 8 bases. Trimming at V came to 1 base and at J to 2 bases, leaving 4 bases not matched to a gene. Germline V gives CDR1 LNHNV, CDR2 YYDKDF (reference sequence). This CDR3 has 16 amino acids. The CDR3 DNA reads TGTGCCACCAGCAGAGGACAGGGGTTGGGCAATCAGCCCCAGCATTTT. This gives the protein CATSRGQGLGNQPQHF.

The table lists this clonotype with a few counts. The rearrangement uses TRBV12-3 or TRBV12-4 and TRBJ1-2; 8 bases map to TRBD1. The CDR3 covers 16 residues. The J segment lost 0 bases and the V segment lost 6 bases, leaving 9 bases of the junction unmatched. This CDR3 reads CASSQDGTGSNYGYTF. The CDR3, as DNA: TGTGCCAGCAGCCAAGATGGGACAGGCTCTAACTATGGCTACACCTTC.

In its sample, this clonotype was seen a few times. CDR3 sequence: CASSLTAGGFYEQYF. DNA for the CDR3: TGTGCCAGCAGTTTAACAGCGGGGGGGTTCTACGAGCAGTACTTC. The V and J genes are TRBV6-5 and TRBJ2-7; 10 bases map to TRBD2. This CDR3 has 15 amino acids. Germline V gene sequence: CDR1 MNHEY, CDR2 SVGAGI. V dropped 4 bases and J dropped 3; count of bases not matched to a gene: 6.

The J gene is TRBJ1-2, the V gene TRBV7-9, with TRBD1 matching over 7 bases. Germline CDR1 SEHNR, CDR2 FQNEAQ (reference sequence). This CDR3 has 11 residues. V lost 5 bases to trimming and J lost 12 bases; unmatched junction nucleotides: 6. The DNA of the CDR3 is TGTGCCAGCAGCACCCGGACAGGAAACACCTTC. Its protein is CASSTRTGNTF.

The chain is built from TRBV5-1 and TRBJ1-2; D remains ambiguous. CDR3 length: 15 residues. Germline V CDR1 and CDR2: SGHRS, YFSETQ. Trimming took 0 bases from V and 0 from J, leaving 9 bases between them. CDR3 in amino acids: CASSLVGSANYGYTF. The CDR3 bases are TGCGCCAGCAGCTTGGTCGGGTCGGCTAACTATGGCTACACCTTC.

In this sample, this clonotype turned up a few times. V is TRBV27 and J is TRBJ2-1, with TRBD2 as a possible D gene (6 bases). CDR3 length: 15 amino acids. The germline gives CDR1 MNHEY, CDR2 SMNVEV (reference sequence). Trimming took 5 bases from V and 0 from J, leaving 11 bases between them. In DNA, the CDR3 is TGTGCCAGCAGTCGCGTCGGGGGCTCCTACAATGAGCAGTTCTTC. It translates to CASSRVGGSYNEQFF.

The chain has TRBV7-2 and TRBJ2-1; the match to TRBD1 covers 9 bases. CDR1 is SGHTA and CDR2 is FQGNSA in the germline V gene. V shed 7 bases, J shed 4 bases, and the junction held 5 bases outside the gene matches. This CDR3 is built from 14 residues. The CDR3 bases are TGTGCCAGCACCCCGGGACAGGGTTACAATGAGCAGTTCTTC. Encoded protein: CASTPGQGYNEQFF.

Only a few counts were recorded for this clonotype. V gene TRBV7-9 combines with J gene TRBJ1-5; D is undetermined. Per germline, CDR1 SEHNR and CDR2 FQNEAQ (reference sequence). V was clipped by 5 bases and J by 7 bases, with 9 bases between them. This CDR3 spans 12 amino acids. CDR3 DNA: TGTGCCAGCAGCGAAACAGTCCAGCCCCAGCATTTT. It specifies CASSETVQPQHF.

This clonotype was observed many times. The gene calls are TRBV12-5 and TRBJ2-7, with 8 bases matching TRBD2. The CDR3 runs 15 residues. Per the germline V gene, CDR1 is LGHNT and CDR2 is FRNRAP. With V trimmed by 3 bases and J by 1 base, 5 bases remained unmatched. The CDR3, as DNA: TGTGCTAGTGGTTTTGGGCTAGCGGGTTCCTACGAGCAGTACTTC. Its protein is CASGFGLAGSYEQYF.

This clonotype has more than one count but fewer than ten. The CDR3 DNA follows: TGTGCCAGCAGTTACGGGGGTAACAATGAGCAGTTCTTC. Its translation: CASSYGGNNEQFF. This chain links TRBV12-3 or TRBV12-4 with TRBJ2-1; TRBD2 is a possible D gene (6 bases). The CDR3 is made up of 13 amino acids. Trimming left V 4 bases short and J 5 bases short, with 9 bases between.

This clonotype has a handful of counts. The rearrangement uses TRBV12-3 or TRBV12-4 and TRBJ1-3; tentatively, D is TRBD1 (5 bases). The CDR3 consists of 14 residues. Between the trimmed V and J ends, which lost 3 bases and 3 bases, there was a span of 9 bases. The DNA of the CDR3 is TGTGCCAGCAGTTTGGGACCCCTTGGAAACACCATATATTTT. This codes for CASSLGPLGNTIYF.

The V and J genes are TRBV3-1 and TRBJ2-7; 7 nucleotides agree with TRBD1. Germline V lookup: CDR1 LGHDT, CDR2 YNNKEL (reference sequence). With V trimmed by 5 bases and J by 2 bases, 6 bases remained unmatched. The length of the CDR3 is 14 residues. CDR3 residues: CASSTRQGTYEQYF. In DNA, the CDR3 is TGTGCCAGCAGCACCCGACAGGGCACCTACGAGCAGTACTTC.

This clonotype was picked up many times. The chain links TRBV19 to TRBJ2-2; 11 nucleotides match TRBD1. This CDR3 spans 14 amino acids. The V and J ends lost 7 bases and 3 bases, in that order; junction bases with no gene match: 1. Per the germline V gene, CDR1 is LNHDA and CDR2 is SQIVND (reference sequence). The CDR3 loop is CASKGQGDTGELFF. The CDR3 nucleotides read TGTGCCAGTAAGGGACAGGGGGACACCGGGGAGCTGTTTTTT.